This T cell receptor beta chain was sequenced in a study of shared clonotypes between healthy human individuals. Study-wide results and limits: Larger estimated richness was generally seen in naive subsets than in memory subsets. Non-shared clonotypes had lower generation probabilities than those shared by all four donors.

This clone was detected a few times. The target antigen is unknown. V was clipped by 7 bases and J by 0 bases, with 13 bases between them. Germline V CDR1 and CDR2: GTSNPN, SVGIG (reference sequence). This CDR3 is built from 15 residues. On sorted subsets, replicate PCRs used 200 to 250 ng DNA, or tens of thousands of T cell genomes. Sequencing used immunoSEQ multiplex PCR; TCRdb keeps in-frame clones, though not all of them. The sample consists of around 1.1 million clones, approximately 78% of them appearing once. Material: memory CD4+ T cells from PBMCs. Indicated subset: CD45RA-negative fraction. The origin of this receptor is a man aged 18 to 35 in good health. Some clones in this sample may be carry-over from other donors' samples. The V call is TRBV30, the J call TRBJ2-6; a weak D match, TRBD2 (6 bases). The CDR3 protein is CASWGGFSGANVLTF. The CDR3 bases are TGTGCCTCCTGGGGAGGCTTCTCTGGGGCCAACGTCCTGACTTTC.